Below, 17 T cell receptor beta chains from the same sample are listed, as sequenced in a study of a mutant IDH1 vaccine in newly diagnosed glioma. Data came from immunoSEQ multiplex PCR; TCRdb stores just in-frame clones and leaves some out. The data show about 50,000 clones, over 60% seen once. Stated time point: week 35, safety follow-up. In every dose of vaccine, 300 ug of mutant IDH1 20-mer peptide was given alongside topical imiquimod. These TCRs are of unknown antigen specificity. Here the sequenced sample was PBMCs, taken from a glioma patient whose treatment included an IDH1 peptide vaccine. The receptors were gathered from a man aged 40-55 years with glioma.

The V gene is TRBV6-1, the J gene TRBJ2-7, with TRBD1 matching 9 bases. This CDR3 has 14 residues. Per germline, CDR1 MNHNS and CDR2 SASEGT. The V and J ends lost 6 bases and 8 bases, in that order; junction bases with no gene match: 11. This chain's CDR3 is CASRETGGERKQYV. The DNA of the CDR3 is TGTGCCAGCAGGGAGACAGGGGGGGAACGGAAGCAGTACGTC.

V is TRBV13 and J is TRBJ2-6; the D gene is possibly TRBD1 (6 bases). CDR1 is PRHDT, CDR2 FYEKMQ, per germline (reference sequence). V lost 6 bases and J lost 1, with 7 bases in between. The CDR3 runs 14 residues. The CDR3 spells CASSRGSGANVLTF. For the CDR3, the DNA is TGTGCCAGCAGTAGGGGGTCTGGGGCCAACGTCCTGACTTTC.

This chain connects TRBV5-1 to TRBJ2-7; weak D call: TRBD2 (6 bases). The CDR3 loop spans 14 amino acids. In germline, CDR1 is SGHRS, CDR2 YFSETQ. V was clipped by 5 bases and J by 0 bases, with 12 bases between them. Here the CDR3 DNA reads TGCGCCAGCAGTTTAGCGGTAAGCTCCTACGAGCAGTACTTC. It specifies CASSLAVSSYEQYF. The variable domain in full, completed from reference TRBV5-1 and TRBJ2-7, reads KAGVTQTPRYLIKTRGQQVTLSCSPISGHRSVSWYQQTPGQGLQFLFEYFSETQRNKGNFPGRFSGRQFSNSRSEMNVSTLELGDSALYLCASSLAVSSYEQYFGPGTRLTVT.

This CDR3 reads CASSFSENPYEQYV. In DNA, the CDR3 is TGTGCCAGCAGCTTTTCGGAGAATCCCTACGAGCAGTACGTC. The gene calls are TRBV7-9 and TRBJ2-7; D gene uncertain. Trimming stripped 3 bases from V and 2 bases from J, with 11 bases between. The CDR3 consists of 14 residues. Germline CDR1 and CDR2: SEHNR and FQNEAQ (reference sequence).

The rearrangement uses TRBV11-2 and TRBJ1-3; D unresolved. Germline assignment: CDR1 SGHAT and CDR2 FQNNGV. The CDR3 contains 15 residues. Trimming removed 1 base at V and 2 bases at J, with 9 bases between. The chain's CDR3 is CASSLGTVTGNTIYF. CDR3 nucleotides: TGTGCCAGCAGCTTAGGGACGGTGACTGGAAACACCATATATTTT.

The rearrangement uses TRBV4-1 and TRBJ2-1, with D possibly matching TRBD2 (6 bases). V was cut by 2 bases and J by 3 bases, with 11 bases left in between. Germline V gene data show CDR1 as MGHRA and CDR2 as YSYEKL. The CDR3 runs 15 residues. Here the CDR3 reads CASSQPTGGYNEQFF. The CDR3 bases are TGCGCCAGCAGCCAACCCACCGGGGGCTACAATGAGCAGTTCTTC.

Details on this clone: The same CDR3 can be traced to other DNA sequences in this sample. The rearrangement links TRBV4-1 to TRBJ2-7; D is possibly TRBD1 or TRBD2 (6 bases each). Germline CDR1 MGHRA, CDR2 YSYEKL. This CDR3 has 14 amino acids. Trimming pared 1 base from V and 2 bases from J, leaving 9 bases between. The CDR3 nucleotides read TGCGCCAGCAGCCAAGCGGGGGCGGCCTACGAGCAGTACTTC. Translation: CASSQAGAAYEQYF.

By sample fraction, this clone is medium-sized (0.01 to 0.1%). The CDR3 sequence: CASRSPGTKTDEQYF. Here the CDR3 DNA reads TGTGCCAGCAGGTCACCCGGGACAAAGACAGACGAGCAGTACTTC. V and J are TRBV2 and TRBJ2-7; tentative D call: TRBD1 (6 bases). The CDR3 has 15 residues. CDR1 is SNHLY and CDR2 is FYNNEI in the germline V gene. The V gene lost 6 bases and the J gene lost 5 bases, with 20 bases spanning the gap.

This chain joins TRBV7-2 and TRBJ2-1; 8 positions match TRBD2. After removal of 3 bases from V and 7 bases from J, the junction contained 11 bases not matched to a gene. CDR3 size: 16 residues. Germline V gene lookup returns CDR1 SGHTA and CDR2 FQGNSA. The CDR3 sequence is CASSFPRGGHGNEQFF. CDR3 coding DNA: TGTGCCAGCAGCTTCCCACGGGGGGGGCATGGTAATGAGCAGTTCTTC.

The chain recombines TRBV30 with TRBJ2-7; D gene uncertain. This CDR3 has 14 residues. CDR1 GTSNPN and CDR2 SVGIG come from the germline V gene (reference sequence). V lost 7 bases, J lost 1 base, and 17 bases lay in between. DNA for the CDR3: TGTGCCTTTTCGGACGAATCCCGTTCCTACGAGCAGTACGTC. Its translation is CAFSDESRSYEQYV.

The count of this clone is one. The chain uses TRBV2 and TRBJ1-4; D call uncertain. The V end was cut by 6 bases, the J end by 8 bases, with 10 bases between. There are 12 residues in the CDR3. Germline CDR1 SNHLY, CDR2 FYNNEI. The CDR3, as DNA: TGTGCCAGCAGGATCACCAGAGAAAAACTGTTTTTT. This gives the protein CASRITREKLFF.

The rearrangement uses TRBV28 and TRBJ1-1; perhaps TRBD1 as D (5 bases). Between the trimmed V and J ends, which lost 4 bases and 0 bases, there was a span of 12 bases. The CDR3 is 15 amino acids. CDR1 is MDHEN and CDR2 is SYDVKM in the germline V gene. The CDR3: CASSSDSPMNTEAFF. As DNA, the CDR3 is TGTGCCAGCAGTTCTGACAGCCCAATGAACACTGAAGCTTTCTTT.

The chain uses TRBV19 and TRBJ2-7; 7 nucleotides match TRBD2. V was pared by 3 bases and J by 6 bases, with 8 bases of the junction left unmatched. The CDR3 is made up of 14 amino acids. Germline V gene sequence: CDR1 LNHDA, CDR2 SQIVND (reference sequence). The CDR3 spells CASSIRAGLSEQYF. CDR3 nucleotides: TGTGCCAGTAGTATCAGAGCGGGACTTTCCGAGCAGTACTTC.

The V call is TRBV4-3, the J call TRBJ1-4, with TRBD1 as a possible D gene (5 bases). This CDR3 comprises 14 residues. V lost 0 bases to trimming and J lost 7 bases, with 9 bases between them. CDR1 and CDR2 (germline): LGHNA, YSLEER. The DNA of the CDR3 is TGCGCCAGCAGCCAAGATGTACAGGTTGAAAAACTGTTTTTT. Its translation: CASSQDVQVEKLFF.

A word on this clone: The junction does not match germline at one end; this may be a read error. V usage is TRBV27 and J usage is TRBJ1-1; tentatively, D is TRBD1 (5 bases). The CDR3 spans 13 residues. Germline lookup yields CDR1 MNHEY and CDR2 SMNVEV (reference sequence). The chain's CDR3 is CASSLSRGAEAFF. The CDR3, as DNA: TGTGCCAGCAGTCTATCCCGGGGGGCTGAAGCTTTCTTT.

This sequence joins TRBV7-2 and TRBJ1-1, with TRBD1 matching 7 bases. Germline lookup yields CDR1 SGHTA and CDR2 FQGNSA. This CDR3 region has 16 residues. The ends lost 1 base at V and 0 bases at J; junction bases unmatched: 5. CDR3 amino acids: CASSLDDREMNTEAFF. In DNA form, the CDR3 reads TGTGCCAGCAGCTTAGACGACAGGGAGATGAACACTGAAGCTTTCTTT.

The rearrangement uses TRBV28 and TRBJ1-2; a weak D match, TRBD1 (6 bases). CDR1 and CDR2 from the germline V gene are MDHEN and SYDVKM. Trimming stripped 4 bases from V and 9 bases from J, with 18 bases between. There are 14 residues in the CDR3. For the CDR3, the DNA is TGTGCCAGCAGTTACACCTCGGGGGCTATGCGCTACACCTTC. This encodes CASSYTSGAMRYTF.